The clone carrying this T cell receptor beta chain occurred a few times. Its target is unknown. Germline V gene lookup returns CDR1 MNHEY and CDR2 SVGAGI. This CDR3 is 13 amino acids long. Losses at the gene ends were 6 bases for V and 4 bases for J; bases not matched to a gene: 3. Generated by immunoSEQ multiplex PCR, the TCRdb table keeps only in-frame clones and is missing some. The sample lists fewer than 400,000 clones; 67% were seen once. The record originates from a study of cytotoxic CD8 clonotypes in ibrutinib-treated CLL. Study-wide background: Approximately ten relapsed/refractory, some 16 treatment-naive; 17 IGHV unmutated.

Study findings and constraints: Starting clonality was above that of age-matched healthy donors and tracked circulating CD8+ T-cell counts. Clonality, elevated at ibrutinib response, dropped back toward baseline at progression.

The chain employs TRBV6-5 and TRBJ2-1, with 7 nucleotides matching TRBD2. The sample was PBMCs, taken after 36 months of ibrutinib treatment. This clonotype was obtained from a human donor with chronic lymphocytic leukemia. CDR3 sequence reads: CASRNSGYNEQFF. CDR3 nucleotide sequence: TGTGCCAGCAGGAATAGCGGGTACAATGAGCAGTTCTTC.